Detailed here is one TCR beta chain. Its antigen is not known. This specimen belongs to a study of T cell repertoires in cytomegalovirus infection. Whole-study context: Recently described HLA-C-restricted plus well-studied HLA-B-restricted CMV epitopes were used. Public TCR beta signatures provided an indication of both CMV infection and a matching HLA type. Findings of the study overall: The response measured ex vivo was dominated by TCR beta clonotypes (HLA-C-restricted and CMV-specific). Frequencies of public TCR beta families were cumulated, and this identified carriers of CMV plus the relevant HLA.

TCRdb reanalysed the reads using MiXCR and keeps one entry per CDR3 protein. The sample has fewer than 650,000 distinct CDR3 sequences; roughly 43% are singletons. J lost 2 bases, V lost 5 bases, and 6 bases had no gene match. This CDR3 is built from 15 residues. Per the germline V gene, CDR1 is SGHAT and CDR2 is FQNNGV. This chain uses TRBV11-2 with TRBJ2-5; 9 bases match TRBD2. The receptor was isolated from a human donor in good health (CMV status not recorded). Some clones in this sample may be carry-over from other donors' samples. Sample: cultured PBMCs, taken from culture after CMV antigen stimulation. CDR3 nucleotides: TGTGCCAGCAGCGACGGGACTAGCACGCAAGAGACCCAGTACTTC. This codes for CASSDGTSTQETQYF.